The sequence of this TCR beta chain was determined in a study of blood T cell repertoires in COVID-19. On the study more broadly: Samples of COVID-19 (acute and convalescent) were obtained from the United States, Italy and Spain. T cells, B-cell-depleted T cells, or PBMCs provided the cDNA or gDNA that served as material.

Per the authors' pipeline: Reference gene primers were amplified, and this amplification served to estimate nucleated cell counts. Sequencing was performed with immunoSEQ multiplex PCR; in TCRdb, only in-frame clones are kept and a portion is missing. D and trimming come from the DNA, and the V and J calls and clone size come from that table. Counted here are about 47,000 clones, roughly 83% occurring once; the ten biggest clones make up about 2.5%. Germline V CDR1 and CDR2: LNHDA, SQIVND (reference sequence). This CDR3 has 13 residues. The ends were cut back, 5 bases at V and 4 bases at J, with 8 bases in the middle.

The chain carries TRBV19 and TRBJ2-2; TRBD1 is a possible D gene (6 bases). The receptor was isolated from a man aged 50-60 years with acute or convalescent COVID-19. Sample: peripheral blood. The CDR3: CASSSQGTGELFF. CDR3 DNA sequence: TGTGCCAGTAGTTCACAGGGCACCGGGGAGCTGTTTTTT.